The source of this T cell receptor (beta chain) is a study of blood T cell repertoires in COVID-19. Looking at the study overall: Donors in the United States, Italy and Spain gave samples during acute or convalescent COVID-19. PBMCs, B-cell-depleted T cells, or T cells were the source of the cDNA or gDNA that made up the material.

Authors' methods: Reference gene primer amplification yielded estimated nucleated cell counts. The repertoire was sequenced with immunoSEQ multiplex PCR; TCRdb's copy has only in-frame clones and lacks some. V and J calls and clone size are as listed in that table; D and trimming were resolved from the DNA. The table records roughly 47,000 clones, approximately 86% of them present only once. V lost 4 bases to trimming and J lost 0 bases; unmatched junction nucleotides: 3. Germline loops: CDR1 WSHSY, CDR2 SAAADI. There are 14 residues in the CDR3. This receptor was obtained from a woman in her seventies with acute or convalescent COVID-19. The sample taken for sequencing was peripheral blood. The chain joins TRBV10-2 to TRBJ2-7, with 7 bases that match TRBD2. The CDR3 reads CASSASGSSYEQYF. CDR3 DNA sequence: TGCGCCAGCAGTGCTAGCGGAAGCTCCTACGAGCAGTACTTC.